This T cell receptor (beta chain) emerged from a study of blood T cells in healthy people across ages. Study observations and caveats: The unknown donor CMV status may have confounded expanded clonotype changes.

On this clonotype: Its antigen is as yet unknown.

From germline, CDR1 is DFQATT and CDR2 SNEGSKA (reference sequence). The trim removed 6 bases at V and 5 bases at J, leaving 11 bases unmatched. This CDR3 comprises 15 residues. With a J-beta primer mix and a sample-barcoded 5' primer, a second PCR ran roughly 7 to 11 cycles. TCRdb independently ran MiXCR on the 5' RACE reads; one entry per CDR3 protein. The profile shows roughly 1.9 million distinct CDR3 sequences, roughly two fifths of them singletons. Sequenced: blood. The V and J genes are TRBV20-1 and TRBJ2-5; TRBD2 aligns across 11 bases. The sequence came from a human donor in good health. The CDR3 protein is CSALLAGGLKETQYF. The CDR3 nucleotides read TGCAGTGCCCTTCTAGCGGGGGGACTGAAGGAGACCCAGTACTTC.